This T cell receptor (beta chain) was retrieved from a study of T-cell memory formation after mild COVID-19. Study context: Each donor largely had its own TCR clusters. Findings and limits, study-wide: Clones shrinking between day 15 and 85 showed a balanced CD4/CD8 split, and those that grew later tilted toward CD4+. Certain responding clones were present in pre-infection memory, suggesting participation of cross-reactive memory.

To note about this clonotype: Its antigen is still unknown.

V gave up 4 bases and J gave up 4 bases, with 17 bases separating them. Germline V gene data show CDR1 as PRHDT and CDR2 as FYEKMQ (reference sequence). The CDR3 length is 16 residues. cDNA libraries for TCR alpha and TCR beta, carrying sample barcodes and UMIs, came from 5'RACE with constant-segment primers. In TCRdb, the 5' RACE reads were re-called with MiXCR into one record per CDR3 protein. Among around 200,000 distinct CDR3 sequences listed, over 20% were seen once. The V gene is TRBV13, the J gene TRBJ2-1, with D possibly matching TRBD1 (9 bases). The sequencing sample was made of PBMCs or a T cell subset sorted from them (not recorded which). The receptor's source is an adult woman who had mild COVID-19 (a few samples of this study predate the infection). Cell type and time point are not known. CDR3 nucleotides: TGTGCCAGCAGCTCCCGGGGGGGACAGGGTTACAATGAGCAGTTCTTC. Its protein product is CASSSRGGQGYNEQFF.